This note documents a single T cell receptor (beta chain) sequence. Time point reported: patch test 3, about 24 weeks after DPC sensitization. Stated treatment: therapeutic diphenylcyclopropenone sensitization with weekly scalp DPC. The study drew its donors from alopecia patients who were 18 to 70 years old and suitable for DPC. This sample is part of a study of human T cells and chemical hapten exposure. Study details: Largely, small differences in pooled library volume made per-sample TCR yields vary.

One entry per CDR3 protein results from TCRdb running MiXCR on the RACE reads. The table lists approximately 97,000 distinct CDR3 sequences, 25% to 30% of them singletons. This CDR3 is built from 17 residues. The genes are TRBV21-1 and TRBJ2-1; TRBD2, the table's D call, was not compared with the DNA. TRBV21-1 is annotated as a pseudogene. The sample was whole blood, taken in connection with sensitization to the hapten diphenylcyclopropenone (DPC). The TCR was taken from a man aged 40-49 years with alopecia areata. Some clones in this sample may be carry-over from other donors' samples. In DNA form, the CDR3 reads TGTGCCAGCAAGAGTAGCGGGAGGGCCATCGGCTACAATGAGCAGTTCTTC. This gives the protein CASKSSGRAIGYNEQFF.